The present T cell receptor (beta chain) was sequenced within a study of cytomegalovirus exposure and HLA in healthy donors. General study results and limits: The authors later linked a missense DCLRE1C variant to TCR beta V- and J-gene trimming. Analysis performed later showed TCR beta chains linked to HLA being more clonally expanded than equally common others. Most observed TCR sequences were rare, whereas some public TCRs were detected in many donors. Per a prior analysis, the majority of TCR beta V segments were productive roughly 90% or roughly 30% of the time.

As for this clone: Antigen: not known.

13 Jbeta primers and 60 Vbeta primers were used for the PCR. Only in-frame clones appear in the TCRdb table, and some are missing; sequencing was by immunoSEQ multiplex PCR. The sample shows about 100,000 clones, about 75% of them seen only once. Germline V gene lookup returns CDR1 SGHAT and CDR2 FQNNGV. After removal of 5 bases from V and 3 bases from J, the junction contained 2 bases not matched to a gene. This CDR3 spans 14 amino acids. The chain is built from TRBV11-2 and TRBJ2-5; 11 positions match TRBD2. Sequenced: PBMCs. The TCR sequence derives from a male donor in good health and CMV-seropositive. The CDR3 here is CASSTSGGEETQYF. Written as DNA, the CDR3 is TGTGCCAGCAGCACTAGCGGGGGAGAAGAGACCCAGTACTTC.